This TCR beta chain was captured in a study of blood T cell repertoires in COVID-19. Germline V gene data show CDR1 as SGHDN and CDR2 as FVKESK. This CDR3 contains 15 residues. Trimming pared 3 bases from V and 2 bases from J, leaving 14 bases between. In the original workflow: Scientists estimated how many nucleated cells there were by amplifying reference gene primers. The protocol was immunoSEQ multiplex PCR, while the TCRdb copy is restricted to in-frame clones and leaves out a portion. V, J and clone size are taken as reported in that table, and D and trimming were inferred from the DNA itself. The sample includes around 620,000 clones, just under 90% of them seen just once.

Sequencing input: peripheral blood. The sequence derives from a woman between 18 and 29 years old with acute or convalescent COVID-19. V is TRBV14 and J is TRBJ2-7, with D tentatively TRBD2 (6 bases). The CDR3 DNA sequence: TGTGCCAGCAGCCATGGCTCCGGCGGGACCTACGAGCAGTACTTC. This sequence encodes CASSHGSGGTYEQYF.